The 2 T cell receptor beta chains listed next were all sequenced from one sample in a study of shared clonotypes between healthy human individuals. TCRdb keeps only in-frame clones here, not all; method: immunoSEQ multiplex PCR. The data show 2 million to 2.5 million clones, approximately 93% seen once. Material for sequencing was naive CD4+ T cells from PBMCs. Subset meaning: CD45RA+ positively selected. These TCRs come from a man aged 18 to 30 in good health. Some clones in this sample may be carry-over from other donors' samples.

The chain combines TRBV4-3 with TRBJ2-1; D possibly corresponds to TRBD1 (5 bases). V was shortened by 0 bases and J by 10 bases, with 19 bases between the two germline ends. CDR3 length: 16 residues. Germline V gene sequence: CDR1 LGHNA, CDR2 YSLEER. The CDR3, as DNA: TGCGCCAGCAGCCAAGAATTTACGGACGCGGACATGGAGCAGTTCTTC. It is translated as CASSQEFTDADMEQFF.

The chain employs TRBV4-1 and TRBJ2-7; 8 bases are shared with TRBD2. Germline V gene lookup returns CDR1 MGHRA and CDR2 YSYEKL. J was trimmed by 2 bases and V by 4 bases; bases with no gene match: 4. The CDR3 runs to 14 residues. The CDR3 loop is CASSRPGLAYEQYF. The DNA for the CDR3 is TGCGCCAGCAGCCGACCGGGACTAGCCTACGAGCAGTACTTC.